This entry describes one T cell receptor beta chain. Antigen unknown. This specimen comes from a study of identical twins. Whole-study results and caveats: Sequences that were beta out-of-frame showed weaker excess twin sharing. Carriage of fewer insertions was seen in abundant cord blood beta clonotypes, whereas memory repertoires showed none.

TCRdb redid the calling of the 5' RACE reads with MiXCR, one entry per CDR3 protein. The data show under 900,000 distinct CDR3 sequences, with 18% seen just once and approximately 14% held by the top ten. In germline, CDR1 is MNHNS, CDR2 SASEGT. The germline V and J ends were trimmed by 6 bases and 3 bases, with 12 bases remaining between them. This CDR3 has 13 amino acids. This sample also appeared in a second study, on T cells expressing NK-cell markers. As that report states: Evidence did not settle whether expanded NKG2C+ T cell clones targeted HCMV.

Sequencing was performed on PBMCs. V is TRBV6-1 and J is TRBJ2-7, with D perhaps TRBD1 or TRBD2 (5 bases each). The sequence derives from a woman between 18 and 29 years old in good health. CDR3 region: CASSLGRRYEQYF. CDR3 DNA sequence: TGTGCCAGCAGCCTGGGACGCCGCTACGAGCAGTACTTC.